This TCR beta chain was recovered during a study of T cell responses to AZD1222 COVID-19 vaccine. The wider study: Both about-4-week and about-12-week second-dose recipients were combined.

V lost 6 bases to trimming and J lost 4 bases, with 10 bases between them. The CDR3 extends over 13 amino acids. Per the germline V gene, CDR1 is SGHTA and CDR2 is FQGNSA. Details on this clone: Its antigen is currently unknown.

Whole-study results and caveats: Spike was spanned by vaccine-associated CD4 TCRs, with dominance at 160-218 and 743-854. The peak T cell response came first, and repertoires were sampled only after it. Within unmutated variant regions lay the reported targets of nearly half of spike-specific TCRs.

Using immunoSEQ multiplex PCR, the repertoire was profiled, and TCRdb retains in-frame clones only, with some absent. Among around 58,000 clones, about 79% were seen once, and the ten largest hold 15% to 20%. The sequenced sample was peripheral blood, obtained on day 0 of AZD1222 vaccination. The chain recombines TRBV7-2 with TRBJ1-5, with D uncertain. This sequence was found in an adult in good health. For the CDR3, the DNA is TGTGCCAGCAGTCGAGAGAGAAATCAGCCCCAGCATTTT. This sequence encodes CASSRERNQPQHF.